The present entry profiles one T cell receptor beta chain with its context. No antigen is known for it. The libraries were made with immunoSEQ version 4 in survey mode. The assay was immunoSEQ multiplex PCR, and TCRdb's table has in-frame clones only and misses some. The sample carries 40,000 to 60,000 clones, 85% to 90% recorded once. The data stem from a study of persistence of HIV-infected CD4 T cells. Germline V gene sequence: CDR1 MDHEN, CDR2 SYDVKM. Losses at the gene ends were 1 base for V and 7 bases for J; bases not matched to a gene: 4. There are 13 residues in the CDR3. This nonspecific control used anti-CD3/anti-CD28 bead stimulation of CD4+ T cells. CD4+ T cells upregulating both CD40 ligand and CD69 were sorted as responding cells.

Sequenced material: CD4+ T cells sorted from PBMCs after approximately 18-hour stimulation, taken from a patient who received antiretroviral therapy. The receptor comes from an adult woman with HIV who was CMV-seropositive. The chain combines TRBV28 with TRBJ2-7, with TRBD1 matching over 7 bases. The CDR3 spells CASSLSDRQEQYF. The CDR3 bases are TGTGCCAGCAGTTTATCGGACAGGCAGGAGCAGTACTTC.